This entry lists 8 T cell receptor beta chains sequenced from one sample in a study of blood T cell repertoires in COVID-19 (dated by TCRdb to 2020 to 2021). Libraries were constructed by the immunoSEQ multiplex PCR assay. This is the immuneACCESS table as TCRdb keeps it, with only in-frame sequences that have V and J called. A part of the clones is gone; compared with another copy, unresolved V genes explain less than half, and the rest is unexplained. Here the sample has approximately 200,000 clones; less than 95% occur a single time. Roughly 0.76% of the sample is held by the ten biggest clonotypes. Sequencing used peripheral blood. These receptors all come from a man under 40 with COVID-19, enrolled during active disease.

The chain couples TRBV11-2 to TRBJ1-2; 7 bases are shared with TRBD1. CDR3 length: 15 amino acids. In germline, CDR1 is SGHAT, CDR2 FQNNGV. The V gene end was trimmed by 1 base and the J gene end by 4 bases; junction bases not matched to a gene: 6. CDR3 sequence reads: CASSLGNRGGYGYTF. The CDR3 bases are TGTGCCAGCAGCTTAGGGAACAGGGGTGGCTATGGCTACACCTTC. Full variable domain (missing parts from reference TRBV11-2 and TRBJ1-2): EAGVAQSPRYKIIEKRQSVAFWCNPISGHATLYWYQQILGQGPKLLIQFQNNGVVDDSQLPKDRFSAERLKGVDSTLKIQPAKLEDSAVYLCASSLGNRGGYGYTFGSGTRLTVV.

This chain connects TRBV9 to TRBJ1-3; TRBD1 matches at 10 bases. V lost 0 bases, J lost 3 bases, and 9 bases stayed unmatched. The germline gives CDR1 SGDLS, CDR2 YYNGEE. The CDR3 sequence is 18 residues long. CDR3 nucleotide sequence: TGTGCCAGCAGCGTAGCTACCGAGGACAGGGGGTTTGGAAACACCATATATTTT. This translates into CASSVATEDRGFGNTIYF.

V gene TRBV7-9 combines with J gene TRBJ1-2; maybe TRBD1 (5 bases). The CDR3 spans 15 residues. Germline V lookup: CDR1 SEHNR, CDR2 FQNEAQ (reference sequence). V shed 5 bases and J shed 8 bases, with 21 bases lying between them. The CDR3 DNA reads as TGTGCCAGCAGCCCTTCCGGCGGGGGATCGTGGGGCTACACCTTC. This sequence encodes CASSPSGGGSWGYTF.

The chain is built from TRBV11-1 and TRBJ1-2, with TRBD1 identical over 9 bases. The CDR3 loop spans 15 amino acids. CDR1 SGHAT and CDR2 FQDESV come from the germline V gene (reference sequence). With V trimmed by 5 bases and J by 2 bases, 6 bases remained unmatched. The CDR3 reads CASSPMTGGNYGYTF. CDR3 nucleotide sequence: TGTGCCAGCAGCCCAATGACAGGGGGGAACTATGGCTACACCTTC. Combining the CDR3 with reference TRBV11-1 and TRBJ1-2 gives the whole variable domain EAEVAQSPRYKITEKSQAVAFWCDPISGHATLYWYRQILGQGPELLVQFQDESVVDDSQLPKDRFSAERLKGVDSTLKIQPAELGDSAMYLCASSPMTGGNYGYTFGSGTRLTVV.

DNA for the CDR3: TGTGCCAGCAGCTCGCGGGGGGGAGGGGTGACCTATAATTCACCCCTCCACTTT. It translates to CASSSRGGGVTYNSPLHF. This chain connects TRBV11-2 to TRBJ1-6; TRBD1 is a possible D gene (5 bases). The germline V gene has CDR1 SGHAT and CDR2 FQNNGV. The CDR3 is made up of 18 amino acids. Trimming left V 4 bases short and J 2 bases short, with 18 bases between.

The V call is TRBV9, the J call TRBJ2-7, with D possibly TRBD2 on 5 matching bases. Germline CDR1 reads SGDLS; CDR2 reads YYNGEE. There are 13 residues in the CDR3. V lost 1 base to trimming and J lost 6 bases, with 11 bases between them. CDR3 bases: TGTGCCAGCAGCGTAACGAGCGGCAGCGAGCAGTACTTC. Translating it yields CASSVTSGSEQYF.

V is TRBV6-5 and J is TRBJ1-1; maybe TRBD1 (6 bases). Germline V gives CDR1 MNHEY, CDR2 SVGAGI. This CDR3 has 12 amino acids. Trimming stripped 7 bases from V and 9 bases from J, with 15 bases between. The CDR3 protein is CASNPDSRKAFF. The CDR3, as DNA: TGTGCCAGCAATCCGGACAGCCGTAAAGCTTTCTTT.

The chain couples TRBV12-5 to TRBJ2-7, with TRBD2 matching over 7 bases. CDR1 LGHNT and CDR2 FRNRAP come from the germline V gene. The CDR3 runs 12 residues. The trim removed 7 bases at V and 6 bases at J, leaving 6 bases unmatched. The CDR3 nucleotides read TGTGCTAGTGCCCGGGGAGGGGCCGAGCAGTACTTC. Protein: CASARGGAEQYF.